Below, one T cell receptor beta chain is given with its context. The specificity of this receptor is unknown. Base qualities were left out, and no much larger clone turns up one base away. The data stem from a study of beta chain features in type 1 diabetes (dated by TCRdb to 2016 to 2018). Context from the whole study: Mean age, gender distribution, total cell number and subset yield did not differ between patients and healthy donors. Whereas all 30 or so donors provided naive and central memory subsets, regulatory and stem cell-like memory subsets were isolated from just 8 patients and roughly 8 healthy donors. In the study, TCRB repertoires of sorted circulating CD4+ T cell subsets from recently diagnosed type 1 diabetes patients were compared with those of matched healthy donors. Across all samples, some 110,000,000 sorted cells were examined, and cell number per subset correlated strongly with RNA yield. General conclusions and limits of the study: The naive, central memory and regulatory TCRB repertoires appeared to resemble one another more closely among patients than among healthy donors. Because small numbers of individuals were included in the HLA sub-analyses, any influence of HLA type on TCRB rearrangement was left unresolved. In all four CD4+ subsets, TCRB CDR3 length was moderately but significantly shorter in type 1 diabetes patients. Shorter templates might be favored by PCR, yet because patient and control samples were amplified and corrected together, any such skew would affect both groups equally. Because cDNA was sequenced instead of genomic DNA, highly expressing activated cells could be over-represented, though the groups showed no difference in activation or CD3 levels. At VDJ recombination sites, type 1 diabetes patients had fewer insertions and more deleted nucleotides, which implies abnormalities in thymic rearrangement.

Each donor gave one peripheral blood draw, averaging around 0.11 L, which was collected into heparinised tubes. Using a panel that included CD45RO, CCR7, CD25, CD127, CD95 and CD27, naive, central memory, regulatory and stem cell-like memory CD4+ T cells were sorted on a BD FACSAria II. Every sorted population had a purity above 95%. PBMCs were isolated right away by Lymphoprep density gradient centrifugation and were stained directly, without culture. So that batch effects would be minimized, each experiment stained and sorted samples in pairs, pairing one healthy donor with one patient. The entire amount of isolated RNA was reverse transcribed using the High Capacity cDNA Reverse Transcription Kit, so the sequenced TCRB transcripts were expressed ones. Naive, central memory and regulatory T cell samples underwent deep immunoSEQ sequencing, averaging about 3.3 million total reads per sample. After sorted cells were lysed in RLT buffer, RNA was extracted with DNase-treated RNeasy Micro or Mini kits, with the choice depending on cell number. To prevent cross-contamination, every cell subset was processed on its own, while patient and healthy donor samples were processed together. TCRB sequences were amplified from cDNA with the immunoSEQ multiplex PCR, producing 87-bp fragments spanning the CDR3 region. The amplicons were sequenced using the Illumina HiSeq platform. The original pipeline was this. PCR bias was computationally corrected using synthetic template baselines, reads within Hamming distance 2 were collapsed, and singletons that could not be merged were discarded. Reads were aligned against IMGT so that V, D and J genes, CDR3 length and insertions or deletions at six rearrangement sites could be assigned. Within each subset, clonotype counts were normalized to sorted cell number, and only after that were true diversity and Gini coefficients computed with the tcR R package. The overlap coefficient, calculated on TCRB nucleotide sequences, was used to quantify repertoire sharing. TCRdb stores this immuneACCESS table with in-frame sequences only. Part of the clones is absent; in the studies checked, under half of the shortfall reflects unresolved V genes, and no reason is known for the rest. The V and J calls and clone size were taken over from that table, and D and trimming were inferred from the DNA. The sample contains under 200,000 clones, just over 9% of them found a single time. The leading ten clones occupy 2.3% of the sample.

This sequence originates from a young woman in good health. The sample consisted of central memory CD4+ T cells from blood.

The CDR3 protein is CTSSQRGKLYGYTF. Read as DNA, the sequence is TGCACCAGCAGCCAACGGGGAAAGCTCTATGGCTACACCTTC. Recombination joined TRBV1 with TRBJ1-2. TRBV1 is a pseudogene. The CDR3 goes from the cysteine to the phenylalanine over 14 residues. The entry retains the CDR3 DNA only, 42 bases that are in frame from base 1.